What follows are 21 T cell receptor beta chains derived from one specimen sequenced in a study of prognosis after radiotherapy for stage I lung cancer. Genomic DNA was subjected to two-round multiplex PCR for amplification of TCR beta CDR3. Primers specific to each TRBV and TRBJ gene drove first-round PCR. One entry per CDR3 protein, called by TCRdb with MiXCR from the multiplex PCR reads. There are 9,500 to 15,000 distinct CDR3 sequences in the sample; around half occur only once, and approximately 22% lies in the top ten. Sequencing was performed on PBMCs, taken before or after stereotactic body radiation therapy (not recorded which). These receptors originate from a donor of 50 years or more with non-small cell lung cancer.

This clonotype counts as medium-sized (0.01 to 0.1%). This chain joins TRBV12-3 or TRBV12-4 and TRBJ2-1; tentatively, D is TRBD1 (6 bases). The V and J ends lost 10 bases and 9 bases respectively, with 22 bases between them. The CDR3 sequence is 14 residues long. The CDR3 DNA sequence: TGTGCCACCCCTGGGGCAGGGGCTAAGGTTGAGCAGTTCTTC. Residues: CATPGAGAKVEQFF.

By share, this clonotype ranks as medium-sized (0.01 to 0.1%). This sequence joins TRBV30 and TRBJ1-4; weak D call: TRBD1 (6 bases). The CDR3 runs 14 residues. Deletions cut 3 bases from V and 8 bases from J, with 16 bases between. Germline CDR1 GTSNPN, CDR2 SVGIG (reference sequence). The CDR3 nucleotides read TGTGCCTGGAGGTTCGGGGGGGCAGGGGAAAAACTGTTTTTT. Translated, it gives CAWRFGGAGEKLFF.

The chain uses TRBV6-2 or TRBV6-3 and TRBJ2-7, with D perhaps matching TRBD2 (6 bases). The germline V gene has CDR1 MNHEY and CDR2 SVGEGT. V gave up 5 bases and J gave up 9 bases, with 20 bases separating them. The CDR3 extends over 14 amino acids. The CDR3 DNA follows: TGTGCCAGCAGTGTTAACCGAGCTGGGCGGGGGCAGTACTTC. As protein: CASSVNRAGRGQYF.

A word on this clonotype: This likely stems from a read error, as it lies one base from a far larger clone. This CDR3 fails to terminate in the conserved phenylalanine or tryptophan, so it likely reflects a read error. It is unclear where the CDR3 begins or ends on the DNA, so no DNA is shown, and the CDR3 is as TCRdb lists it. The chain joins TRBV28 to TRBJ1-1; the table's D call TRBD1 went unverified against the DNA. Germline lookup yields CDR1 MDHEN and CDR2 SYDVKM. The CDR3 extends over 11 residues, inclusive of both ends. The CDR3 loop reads CASSRRQGQYL.

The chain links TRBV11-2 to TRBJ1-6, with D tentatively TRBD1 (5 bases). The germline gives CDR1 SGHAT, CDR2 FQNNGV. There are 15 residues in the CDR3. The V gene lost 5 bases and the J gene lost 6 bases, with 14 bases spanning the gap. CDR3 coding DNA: TGTGCCAGCAGCCTCGGGACGCTGGCTAATTCACCCCTCCACTTT. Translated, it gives CASSLGTLANSPLHF.

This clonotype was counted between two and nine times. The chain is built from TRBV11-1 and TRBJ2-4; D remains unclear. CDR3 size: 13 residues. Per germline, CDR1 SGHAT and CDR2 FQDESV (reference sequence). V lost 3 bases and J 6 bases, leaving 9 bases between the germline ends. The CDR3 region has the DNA TGTGCCAGCAGCTTTGGACCGGGAAACATTCAGTACTTC. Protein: CASSFGPGNIQYF.

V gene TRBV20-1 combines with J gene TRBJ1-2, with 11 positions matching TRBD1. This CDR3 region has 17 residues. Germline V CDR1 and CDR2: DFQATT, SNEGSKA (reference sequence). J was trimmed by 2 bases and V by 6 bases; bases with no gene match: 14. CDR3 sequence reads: CSARHPLRTGGNYGYTF. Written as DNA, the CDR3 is TGCAGTGCCAGGCATCCACTCCGGACAGGGGGCAACTATGGCTACACCTTC.

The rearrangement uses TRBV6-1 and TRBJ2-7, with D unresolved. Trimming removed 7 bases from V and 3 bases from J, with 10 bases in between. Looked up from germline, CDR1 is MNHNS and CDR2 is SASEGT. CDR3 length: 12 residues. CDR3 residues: CASKVGHYEQYF. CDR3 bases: TGTGCCAGCAAGGTCGGCCACTACGAGCAGTACTTC.

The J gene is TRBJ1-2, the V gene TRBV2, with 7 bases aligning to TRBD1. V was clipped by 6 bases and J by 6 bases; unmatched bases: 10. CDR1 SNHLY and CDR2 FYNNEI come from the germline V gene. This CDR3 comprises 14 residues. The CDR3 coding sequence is TGTGCCAGCAGCGAATCAACAGGGGTGAATGGCTACACCTTC. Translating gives CASSESTGVNGYTF.

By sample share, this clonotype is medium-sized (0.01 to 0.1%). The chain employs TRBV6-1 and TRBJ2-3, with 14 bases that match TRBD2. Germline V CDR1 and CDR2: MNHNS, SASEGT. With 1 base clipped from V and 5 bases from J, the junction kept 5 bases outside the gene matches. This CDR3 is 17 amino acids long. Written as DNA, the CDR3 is TGTGCCAGCAGTGAAGTACGACTAGCGGGAGGGATAGATACGCAGTATTTT. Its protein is CASSEVRLAGGIDTQYF.

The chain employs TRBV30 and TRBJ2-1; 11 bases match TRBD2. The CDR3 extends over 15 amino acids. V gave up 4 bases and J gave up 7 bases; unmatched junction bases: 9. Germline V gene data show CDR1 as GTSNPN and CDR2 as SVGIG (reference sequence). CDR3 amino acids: CAWTLLAGGPNEQFF. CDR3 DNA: TGTGCCTGGACCCTATTAGCGGGAGGGCCGAATGAGCAGTTCTTC.

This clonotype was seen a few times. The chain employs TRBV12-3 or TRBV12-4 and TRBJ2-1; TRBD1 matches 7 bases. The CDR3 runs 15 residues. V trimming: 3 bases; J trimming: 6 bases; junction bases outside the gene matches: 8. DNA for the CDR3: TGTGCCAGCAGTTTCGGGTTGGCAGGGGGCAATGAGCAGTTCTTC. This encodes CASSFGLAGGNEQFF.

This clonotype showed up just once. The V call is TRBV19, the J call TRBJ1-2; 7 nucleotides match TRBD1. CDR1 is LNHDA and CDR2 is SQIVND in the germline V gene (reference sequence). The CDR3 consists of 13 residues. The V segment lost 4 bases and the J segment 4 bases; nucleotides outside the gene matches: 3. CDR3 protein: CASSTQGSYGYTF. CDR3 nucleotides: TGTGCCAGTAGTACACAGGGGAGCTATGGCTACACCTTC. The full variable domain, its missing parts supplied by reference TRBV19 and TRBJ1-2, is DGGITQSPKYLFRKEGQNVTLSCEQNLNHDAMYWYRQDPGQGLRLIYYSQIVNDFQKGDIAEGYSVSREKKESFPLTVTSAQKNPTAFYLCASSTQGSYGYTFGSGTRLTVV.

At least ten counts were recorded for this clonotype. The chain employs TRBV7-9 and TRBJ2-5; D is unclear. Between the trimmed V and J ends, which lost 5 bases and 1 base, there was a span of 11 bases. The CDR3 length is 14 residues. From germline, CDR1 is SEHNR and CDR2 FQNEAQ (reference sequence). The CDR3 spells CASSNRDIQETQYF. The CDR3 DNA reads TGTGCCAGCAGCAACAGAGATATCCAAGAGACCCAGTACTTC. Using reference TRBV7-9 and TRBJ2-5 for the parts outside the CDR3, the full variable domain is DTGVSQNPRHKITKRGQNVTFRCDPISEHNRLYWYRQTLGQGPEFLTYFQNEAQLEKSRLLSDRFSAERPKGSFSTLEIQRTEQGDSAMYLCASSNRDIQETQYFGPGTRLLVL.

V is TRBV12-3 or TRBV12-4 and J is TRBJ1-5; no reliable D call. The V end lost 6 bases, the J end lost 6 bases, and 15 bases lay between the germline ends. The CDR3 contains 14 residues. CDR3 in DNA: TGTGCCAGCAGCCTTGGTGGTGGTCTTCAGCCCCAGCATTTT. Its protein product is CASSLGGGLQPQHF.

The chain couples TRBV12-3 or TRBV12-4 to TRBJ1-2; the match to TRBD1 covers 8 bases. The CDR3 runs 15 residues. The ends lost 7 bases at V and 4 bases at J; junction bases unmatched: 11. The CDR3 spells CASIWGLDRAYGYTF. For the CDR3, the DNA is TGTGCCAGCATTTGGGGGCTGGACAGGGCCTATGGCTACACCTTC.

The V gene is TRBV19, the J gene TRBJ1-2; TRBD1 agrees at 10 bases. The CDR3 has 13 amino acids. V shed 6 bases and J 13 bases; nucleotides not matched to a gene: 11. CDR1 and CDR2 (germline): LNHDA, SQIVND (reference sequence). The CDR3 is CASSDRGRAASTF. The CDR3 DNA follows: TGTGCCAGTAGCGACAGGGGGCGAGCGGCCAGCACCTTC. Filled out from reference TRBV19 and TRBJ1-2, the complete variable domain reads DGGITQSPKYLFRKEGQNVTLSCEQNLNHDAMYWYRQDPGQGLRLIYYSQIVNDFQKGDIAEGYSVSREKKESFPLTVTSAQKNPTAFYLCASSDRGRAASTFGSGTRLTVV.

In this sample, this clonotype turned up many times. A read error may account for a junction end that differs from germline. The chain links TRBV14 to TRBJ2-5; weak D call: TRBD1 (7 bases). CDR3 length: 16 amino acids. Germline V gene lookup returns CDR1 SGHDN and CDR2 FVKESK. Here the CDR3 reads CASSRRAGGNQETQYF. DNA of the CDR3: TGTGCCAGCAGCCGACGGGCAGGGGGGAACCAGGAGACCCAGTACTTC.

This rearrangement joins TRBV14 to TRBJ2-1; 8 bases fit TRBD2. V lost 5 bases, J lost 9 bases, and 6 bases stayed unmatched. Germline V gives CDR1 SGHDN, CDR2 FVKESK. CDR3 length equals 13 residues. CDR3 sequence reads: CASSISGASEQFF. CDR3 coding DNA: TGTGCCAGCAGCATTAGCGGGGCCTCTGAGCAGTTCTTC.

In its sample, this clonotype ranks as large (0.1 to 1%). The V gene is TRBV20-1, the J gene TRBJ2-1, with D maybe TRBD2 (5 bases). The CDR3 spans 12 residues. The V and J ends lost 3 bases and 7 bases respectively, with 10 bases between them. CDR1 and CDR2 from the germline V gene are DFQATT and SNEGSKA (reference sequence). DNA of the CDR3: TGCAGTGCTAGCCGAGGGCCGAATGAGCAGTTCTTC. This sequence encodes CSASRGPNEQFF.

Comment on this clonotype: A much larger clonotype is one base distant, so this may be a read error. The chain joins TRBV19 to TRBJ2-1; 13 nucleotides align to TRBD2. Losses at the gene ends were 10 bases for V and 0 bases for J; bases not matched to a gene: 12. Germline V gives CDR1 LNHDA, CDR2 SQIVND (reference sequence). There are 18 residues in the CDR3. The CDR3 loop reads CAIQKGTSGIGSYNEQFF. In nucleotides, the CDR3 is TGTGCCATCCAAAAAGGGACTAGCGGGATCGGCTCCTACAATGAGCAGTTCTTC.